These T cell receptor beta chains were read from a single sample in a study of cytotoxic CD8 clonotypes in ibrutinib-treated CLL. The repertoire was sequenced with immunoSEQ multiplex PCR; TCRdb's copy has only in-frame clones and lacks some. The table includes tens of thousands of clones, 55% to 65% detected once. This specimen consisted of PBMCs, obtained after 24 months of ibrutinib treatment. The receptors shown here come from a human donor with chronic lymphocytic leukemia. Each CDR3 is given with its conserved first and last residue. Fields, in order: V gene, J gene, D gene, CDR3 protein. D genes are given only for firm matches.

>TRBV28|TRBJ2-5|NA
CASGTGMETQYF
>TRBV6-4|TRBJ1-6|TRBD1
CASSNRDRVYSPLHF
>TRBV15|TRBJ1-1|NA
CATSGAGGTEAFF
>TRBV19|TRBJ2-3|NA
CASSISRQSPSTDTQYF
>TRBV6-1|TRBJ2-7|NA
CASDFDQVEYF
>TRBV27|TRBJ1-5|TRBD1
CASSLRAFGTGYNQPQHF
>TRBV5-6|TRBJ1-2|NA
CASSFSGHYGYTF
>TRBV7-2|TRBJ2-3|NA
CASSSSSPSYTQYF
>TRBV5-1|TRBJ2-5|NA
CASSFGGYQETQYF
>TRBV6-6|TRBJ1-5|NA
CASSYLSGRRNQPQHF
>TRBV28|TRBJ2-7|NA
CASNPQGPTYEQYF
>TRBV5-1|TRBJ2-7|NA
CASSPLGGYEQYF
>TRBV5-1|TRBJ2-2|TRBD1
CASSSSLWTGTNTGELFF
>TRBV14|TRBJ1-6|TRBD1
CASSPTDRGRRNSPLHF
>TRBV5-1|TRBJ1-1|TRBD1
CASRPTGGRTEAFF
>TRBV7-2|TRBJ2-1|TRBD2
CASSPSFAGGLIGEQFF
>TRBV9|TRBJ2-3|TRBD2
CASSVGGLAADTQYF
>TRBV2|TRBJ1-6|NA
CAITRSSYNSPLHF
>TRBV19|TRBJ2-5|TRBD2
CASSMEAAGRWETQYF
>TRBV7-3|TRBJ1-5|TRBD1
CASSSWTGPSSPQHF
>TRBV5-1|TRBJ2-3|TRBD2
CASSPRLAGGTSTDTQYF
>TRBV18|TRBJ2-7|NA
CASSLGQGILEQYF
>TRBV6-1|TRBJ2-3|NA
CASSEEALSTDTQYF
>TRBV6-5|TRBJ1-3|TRBD1
CASSYGQAVNTIYF
>TRBV6-5|TRBJ2-5|NA
CASSYGVNQETQYF
>TRBV29-1|TRBJ2-2|NA
CSGGIAGELFF
>TRBV2|TRBJ2-2|TRBD2
CASKRGWNTGELFF
>TRBV5-1|TRBJ2-5|NA
CASSLLLVEETQYF
>TRBV6-1|TRBJ1-5|NA
CASSVRTAHNQPQHF
>TRBV4-1|TRBJ2-3|NA
CASSMTPRQEDTQYF
>TRBV10-3|TRBJ2-5|TRBD1
CAIRPGGEETQYF
>TRBV5-1|TRBJ2-1|NA
CASWEAGYNEQFF
>TRBV28|TRBJ2-5|NA
CASSQSRVEKETQYF
>TRBV5-4|TRBJ2-3|TRBD1
CASSSGQGPGDTQYF
>TRBV9|TRBJ1-2|NA
CASQPATDYGYTF
>TRBV5-6|TRBJ2-3|NA
CASSLDKTDTQYF
>TRBV27|TRBJ2-7|TRBD2
CASSLYGGAHSYEQYF
>TRBV19|TRBJ2-2|NA
CASARDTGELFF
>TRBV6-5|TRBJ1-3|TRBD1
CASSYGRGPGNTIYF
>TRBV15|TRBJ1-2|TRBD1
CATSRGGTVGYGYTF